This T cell receptor (beta chain) was recovered during a study of blood T cell repertoires in COVID-19. About the research overall: The United States, Italy and Spain provided the acute and convalescent COVID-19 samples. T cells, B-cell-depleted T cells, or PBMCs supplied cDNA or gDNA.

The sample holds a few counts of this clone. In the authors' workflow: Quantification of nucleated cells was approximated via reference gene primer amplification. Data came from immunoSEQ multiplex PCR; TCRdb stores just in-frame clones and leaves some out. V and J calls and clone size follow that table, whereas D and trimming were derived from the DNA. Of roughly 41,000 clones detected, about 88% appear once; the ten largest clones hold about 10%. The sequencing input was peripheral blood. This TCR was sampled from a man between 60 and 70 years old with active COVID-19.

CDR3 in amino acids: CASSSNSGANVLTF. The CDR3 DNA follows: TGTGCCAGCAGCTCTAACTCTGGGGCCAACGTCCTGACTTTC. The gene calls are TRBV11-1 and TRBJ2-6, with unresolved D. The germline V gene has CDR1 SGHAT and CDR2 FQDESV (reference sequence). With 4 bases removed from V and 0 bases from J, the gap between germline ends came to 4 bases. The CDR3 has 14 amino acids.